This entry concerns a single T cell receptor (beta chain). The protocol was immunoSEQ multiplex PCR, while the TCRdb copy is restricted to in-frame clones and leaves out a portion. The sample carries 150,000 to 170,000 clones, 65% to 90% recorded once. The record originates from a study of blood T cell repertoires in COVID-19. What was sequenced was peripheral blood. This clonotype was sampled from a woman aged 55-70 years with COVID-19, enrolled during active disease.

The CDR3 sequence: CASGRRGIGYGYTF. In nucleotides, the CDR3 is TGTGCCAGCGGACGAAGGGGGATCGGCTATGGCTACACCTTC. This chain uses TRBV27 with TRBJ1-2, with D tentatively TRBD1 (6 bases). V lost 8 bases, J lost 4 bases, and 17 bases lay in between. Germline CDR1 reads MNHEY; CDR2 reads SMNVEV (reference sequence). The CDR3 totals 14 residues.